This T cell receptor (beta chain) originates from a study of beta chain features in type 1 diabetes. There was one heparinised blood draw per donor, averaging around 100 mL. This clone was found many times. Its matching antigen is unknown. The sequenced template was cDNA made from the entire isolated RNA. This table comes from immunoSEQ multiplex PCR, and its TCRdb copy is limited to in-frame clones, with some not included. The table lists a few hundred thousand clones, 11% to 15% of them singletons. The study's findings and limits: Sequencing from cDNA could over-represent high-TCR-expressing cells.

The CDR3 is made up of 11 amino acids. This chain joins TRBV21-1 and TRBJ2-4; TRBD2 is taken as the D call from the table, unchecked against the DNA. TRBV21-1 corresponds to a pseudogene. The receptor was isolated from a man aged 25 to 40 in good health. The sample was naive CD4+ T cells from blood. The CDR3 sequence: CASSSRPGDCF. The CDR3 DNA is TGTGCCAGCAGCTCCCGACCCGGGGATTGCTTC.